The rows below give T cell receptor beta chains drawn from one sample of a study of beta chain features in type 1 diabetes. The data were produced by immunoSEQ multiplex PCR, yet TCRdb's version contains in-frame clones alone and is incomplete. The sample records about 900,000 clones, around a sixth being singletons. The sequenced material came from naive CD4+ T cells from blood. These receptors all come from a woman aged 18-30 years in good health. Both conserved end residues are part of each CDR3. Each record gives: clone size, D gene, J gene, V gene, CDR3 protein, CDR3 DNA. D genes are given only for firm matches. Only part of the rows carry a size: once, few, many, or a class if the clone is expanded.

- - TRBJ2-5 TRBV10-3 CASSYFETQYF TGTGCCAGCAGTTACTTCGAGACCCAGTACTTC
- - TRBJ2-1 TRBV6-5 CAISETADYNEQFF TGTGCCATCAGTGAGACCGCCGACTACAATGAGCAGTTCTTC
few - TRBJ2-3 TRBV5-1 CASSLGPSRGTDTQYF TGCGCCAGCAGCTTGGGTCCCTCCCGAGGAACAGATACGCAGTATTTT
once TRBD2 TRBJ2-7 TRBV5-1 CASSLRAGGPYEQYF TGCGCCAGCAGCTTGCGGGCGGGAGGCCCCTACGAGCAGTACTTC
- - TRBJ1-5 TRBV5-7 CASSLELASDYSNQPQHF TGTGCCAGCAGCTTGGAGTTGGCAAGCGATTATAGCAATCAGCCCCAGCATTTT
- - TRBJ2-1 TRBV11-2 CASSPSAGANEQFF TGTGCCAGCAGCCCATCCGCCGGAGCTAATGAGCAGTTCTTC
- - TRBJ1-5 TRBV6-6 CASSEGRGGNQPQHF TGTGCCAGCAGTGAGGGCCGGGGGGGCAATCAGCCCCAGCATTTT
- - TRBJ1-2 TRBV12-5 CASGSRPNLYGYTF TGTGCTAGTGGCTCTCGTCCAAACCTCTATGGCTACACCTTC
- - TRBJ2-1 TRBV7-2 CASSLDRGDNEQFF TGTGCCAGCAGCTTAGATCGCGGAGACAATGAGCAGTTCTTC
few TRBD1 TRBJ2-4 TRBV2 CASRGTGGIAKNIQYF TGTGCCAGCAGGGGTACAGGGGGGATAGCCAAAAACATTCAGTACTTC
few TRBD2 TRBJ2-7 TRBV11-2 CASSLVPAPGTSRLF TGTGCCAGCAGCTTAGTTCCGGCCCCGGGGACTAGCCGCCTCTTC
few TRBD1 TRBJ2-2 TRBV9 CASSAGQGWNTGELFF TGTGCCAGCAGCGCCGGACAGGGATGGAACACCGGGGAGCTGTTTTTT
- - TRBJ2-5 TRBV5-6 CASSRRTFKETQYF TGTGCCAGCAGCAGAAGGACTTTCAAAGAGACCCAGTACTTC
- TRBD2 TRBJ2-5 TRBV9 CASSVSGAGAEETQYF TGTGCCAGCAGCGTCTCTGGAGCGGGGGCTGAGGAGACCCAGTACTTC
- - TRBJ2-7 TRBV6-5 CASSDPWRGYEQYF TGTGCCAGCAGTGACCCTTGGAGGGGCTACGAGCAGTACTTC
- - TRBJ1-5 TRBV19 CASSIVAGEFNQPQHF TGTGCCAGTAGTATAGTGGCAGGGGAATTCAATCAGCCCCAGCATTTT
few TRBD1 TRBJ2-3 TRBV9 CASSPRGQGPDTQYF TGTGCCAGCAGCCCACGGGGACAGGGACCAGATACGCAGTATTTT
few - TRBJ2-1 TRBV19 CASSIQKLAEQFF TGTGCCAGTAGTATTCAAAAACTAGCCGAGCAGTTCTTC
few - TRBJ1-2 TRBV10-3 CAISVGRATGGYTF TGTGCCATCAGCGTAGGACGGGCTACGGGTGGCTACACCTTC
- - TRBJ1-2 TRBV11-1 CASSLPGTYGYTF TGTGCCAGCAGCTTACCAGGAACCTATGGCTACACCTTC
- - TRBJ2-7 TRBV5-4 CASSPRDPAYEQYF TGTGCCAGCAGCCCGCGGGACCCTGCCTACGAGCAGTACTTC
- TRBD2 TRBJ2-3 TRBV28 CASSSSGSADTQYF TGTGCCAGCAGTTCAAGCGGGAGTGCAGATACGCAGTATTTT
- TRBD1 TRBJ1-2 TRBV15 CATSRTPGTGDGGYTF TGTGCCACCAGCAGAACCCCCGGGACAGGGGATGGTGGCTACACCTTC
- - TRBJ1-5 TRBV19 CASSILGETSNQPQHF TGTGCCAGTAGTATATTGGGGGAGACGTCCAATCAGCCCCAGCATTTT
once - TRBJ1-2 TRBV2 CASSDEGPNYGYTF TGTGCCAGCAGTGACGAGGGACCTAACTATGGCTACACCTTC
- - TRBJ1-1 TRBV10-3 CAISAQGLRTEAFF TGTGCCATCAGTGCGCAGGGGCTACGCACTGAAGCTTTCTTT
few - TRBJ2-7 TRBV20-1 CSARDRNEQYF TGCAGTGCTAGAGATCGGAACGAGCAGTACTTC
- - TRBJ1-1 TRBV27 CASSLSRLMNTEAFF TGTGCCAGCAGTTTGTCTCGGCTCATGAACACTGAAGCTTTCTTT
few TRBD2 TRBJ2-2 TRBV6-1 CASSILAGMGGELFF TGTGCCAGCAGTATTTTAGCGGGAATGGGCGGGGAGCTGTTTTTT
- - TRBJ1-1 TRBV28 CASRPSVGFMNTEAFF TGTGCCAGCAGACCAAGTGTTGGATTCATGAACACTGAAGCTTTCTTT